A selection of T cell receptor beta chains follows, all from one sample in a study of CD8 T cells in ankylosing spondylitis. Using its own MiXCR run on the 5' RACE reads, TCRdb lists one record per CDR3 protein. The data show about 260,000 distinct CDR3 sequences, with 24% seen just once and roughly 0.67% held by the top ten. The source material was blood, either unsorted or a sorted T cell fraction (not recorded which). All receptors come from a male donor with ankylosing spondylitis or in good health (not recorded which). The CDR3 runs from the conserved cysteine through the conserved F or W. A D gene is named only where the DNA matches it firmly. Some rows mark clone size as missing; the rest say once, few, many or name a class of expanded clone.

TGCAGTGCACCCGGGACTAGCGGGGGGGCCTGGACCAATGAGCAGTTCTTC	CSAPGTSGGAWTNEQFF	many	TRBV20-1	TRBJ2-1	TRBD2
TGTGCCAGCAACAGGGTTAGCTACAATGAGCAGTTCTTC	CASNRVSYNEQFF	-	TRBV5-6	TRBJ2-1	-
TGTGCCAGCAGCTTTACGGCTTCCGAGCAGTACTTC	CASSFTASEQYF	few	TRBV7-9	TRBJ2-7	-
TGTGCCAGCAGCCAAGTAGACCGACTAGGCTACACCTTC	CASSQVDRLGYTF	few	TRBV3-1	TRBJ1-2	-
TGTGCCAGCAGTCTTGGGACAGGGCCCTATGGCTACACCTTC	CASSLGTGPYGYTF	-	TRBV2	TRBJ1-2	TRBD1
TGTGCCAGCAGTTTCCGCTACCCCCCCACAGATACGCAGTATTTT	CASSFRYPPTDTQYF	-	TRBV12-3/TRBV12-4	TRBJ2-3	-
TGTGCCATCAGGGGCAGCAAAGGTTACAATGAGCAGTTCTTC	CAIRGSKGYNEQFF	-	TRBV10-3	TRBJ2-1	-
TGTGCCATCAGTGATAGGGGGCAAGAGACCCAGTACTTC	CAISDRGQETQYF	few	TRBV10-3	TRBJ2-5	-
TGCAGCGTGGGGGGACAGGGCACGGCTTTCTTT	CSVGGQGTAFF	few	TRBV29-1	TRBJ1-1	TRBD1
TGCAGTGCTAGAGGCAGTAGCGGGGGGGCGGAGGGGGAGACCCAGTACTTC	CSARGSSGGAEGETQYF	many	TRBV20-1	TRBJ2-5	TRBD2
TGTGCCAGCAAAAGGACATCCCCCTCGGGTGAGCAGTTCTTC	CASKRTSPSGEQFF	-	TRBV2	TRBJ2-1	-
TGTGCCAGCAGCTTCATTAGCGGGGGGAACAATGAGCAGTTCTTC	CASSFISGGNNEQFF	-	TRBV13	TRBJ2-1	TRBD2
TGCAGTGCCGGGGTTGGACAGGGTTTTTCTGGGGCCAACGTCCTGACTTTC	CSAGVGQGFSGANVLTF	-	TRBV20-1	TRBJ2-6	TRBD1
TGCAGTGCTAGAGATCCAGGGAACAGCCCTAGCTCCTACAATGAGCAGTTCTTC	CSARDPGNSPSSYNEQFF	many	TRBV20-1	TRBJ2-1	-
TGCAGTGCTAGAGATCGGAGGCTTAACACTGAAGCTTTCTTT	CSARDRRLNTEAFF	-	TRBV20-1	TRBJ1-1	-
TGTGCCAGCAGTGTTGACCTCACAGATACGCAGTATTTT	CASSVDLTDTQYF	-	TRBV6-4	TRBJ2-3	-
TGTGCCAGCAGCTTGGGGGTGTTGGCTGAAGCTTTCTTT	CASSLGVLAEAFF	many	TRBV5-5	TRBJ1-1	-
TGTGCCAGCAAACTCAGGGGGAACCTCAATGAGCAGTTCTTC	CASKLRGNLNEQFF	-	TRBV6-1	TRBJ2-1	TRBD1
TGTGCCAGCAGTTTCAGACAGGGGGCGCGCGAGCAGTACTTC	CASSFRQGAREQYF	few	TRBV12-3/TRBV12-4	TRBJ2-7	TRBD1
TGTGCCAGCAGTTTAGCAGGGGATGGCTACACCTTC	CASSLAGDGYTF	few	TRBV12-3/TRBV12-4	TRBJ1-2	-
TGTGCCAGCAGCTTAGCGGGAATTCAGCAGTACTTC	CASSLAGIQQYF	many	TRBV7-2	TRBJ2-7	-
TGCAGTGCTAGTAAGGCAGATACGCAGTATTTT	CSASKADTQYF	-	TRBV20-1	TRBJ2-3	-